This T cell receptor (beta chain) was documented in a study of preoperative IRX-2 immunotherapy in early breast cancer (dated by TCRdb to between 2017 and 2020). The CDR3 measures 11 amino acids from cysteine to phenylalanine. Only CDR3 DNA remains: 33 bases, in frame from the first base. The germline V gene (reference sequence) gives CDR1 as MNHNY and CDR2 as SVGAGI. V sheds 8 bases and J sheds 6 bases, leaving 7 bases between their ends. The intended sense of this specimen's treatment or condition label: preoperative locoregional IRX-2 cytokine immunotherapy. The samples were obtained from a phase Ib study that tested preoperative, locoregional IRX-2 cytokine immunotherapy designed to prime immune responses. Patients with early-stage breast cancer who were given IRX-2 before surgery served as donors. The method was the immunoSEQ multiplex PCR assay. The clones in this table, taken by TCRdb from immuneACCESS, are in-frame only. Not every clone is retained; where verified, under half of the shortfall comes from an unresolved V gene, and the cause of the rest is unknown. The sample table lists about 34,000 clones, roughly 96% of them with a count of one. The ten biggest clones cover 5% to 7% of the sample.

As for this clone: No cognate antigen has been identified for it. The input lacks base qualities; no much larger clone sits a single base away.

The rearranged chain carries TRBV6-6 and TRBJ2-2; the D gene lacks a confident call. This clonotype was sampled from a human donor with breast cancer. Sample acquisition took place from a patient treated with IRX-2 immunotherapy. The DNA is as follows: TGTGCCAGCCTTGGGGCCGGGGAGCTGTTTTTT. It is translated as CASLGAGELFF.